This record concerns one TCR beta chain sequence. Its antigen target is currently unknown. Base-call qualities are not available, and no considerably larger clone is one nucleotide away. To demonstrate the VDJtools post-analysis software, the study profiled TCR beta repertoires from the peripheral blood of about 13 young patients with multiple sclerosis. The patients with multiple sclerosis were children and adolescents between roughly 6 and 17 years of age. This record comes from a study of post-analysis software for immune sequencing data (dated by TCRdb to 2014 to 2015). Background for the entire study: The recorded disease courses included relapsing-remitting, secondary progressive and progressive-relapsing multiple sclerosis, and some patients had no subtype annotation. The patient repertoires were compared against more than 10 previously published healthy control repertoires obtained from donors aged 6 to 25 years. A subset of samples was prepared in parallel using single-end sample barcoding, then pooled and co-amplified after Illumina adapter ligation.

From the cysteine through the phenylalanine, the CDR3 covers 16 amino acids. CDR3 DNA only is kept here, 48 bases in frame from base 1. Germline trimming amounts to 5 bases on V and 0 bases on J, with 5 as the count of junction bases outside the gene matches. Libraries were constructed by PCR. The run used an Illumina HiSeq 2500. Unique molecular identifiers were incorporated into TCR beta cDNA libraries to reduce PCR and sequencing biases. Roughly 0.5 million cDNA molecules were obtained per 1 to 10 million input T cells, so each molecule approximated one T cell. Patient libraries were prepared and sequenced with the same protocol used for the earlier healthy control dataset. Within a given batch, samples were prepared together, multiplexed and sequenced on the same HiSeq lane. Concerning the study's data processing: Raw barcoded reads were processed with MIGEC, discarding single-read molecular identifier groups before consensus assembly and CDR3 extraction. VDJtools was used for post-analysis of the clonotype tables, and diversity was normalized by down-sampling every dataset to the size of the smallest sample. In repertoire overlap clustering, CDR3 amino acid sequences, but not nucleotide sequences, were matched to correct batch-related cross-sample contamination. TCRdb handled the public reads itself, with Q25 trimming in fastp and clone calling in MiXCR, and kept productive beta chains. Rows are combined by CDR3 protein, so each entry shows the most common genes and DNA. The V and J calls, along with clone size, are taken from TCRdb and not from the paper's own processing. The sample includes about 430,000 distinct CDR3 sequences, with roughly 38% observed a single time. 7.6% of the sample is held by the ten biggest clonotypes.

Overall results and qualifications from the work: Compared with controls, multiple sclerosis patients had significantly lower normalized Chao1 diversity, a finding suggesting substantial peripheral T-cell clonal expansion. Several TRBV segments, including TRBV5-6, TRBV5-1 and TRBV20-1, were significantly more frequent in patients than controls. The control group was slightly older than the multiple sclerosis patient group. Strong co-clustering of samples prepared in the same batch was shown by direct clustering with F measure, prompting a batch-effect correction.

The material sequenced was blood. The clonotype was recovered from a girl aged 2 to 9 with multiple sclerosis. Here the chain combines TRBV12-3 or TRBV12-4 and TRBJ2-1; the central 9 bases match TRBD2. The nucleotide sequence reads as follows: TGTGCCAGCAGTCCTAGCGGGGCGAGCTCCTACAATGAGCAGTTCTTC. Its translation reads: CASSPSGASSYNEQFF.